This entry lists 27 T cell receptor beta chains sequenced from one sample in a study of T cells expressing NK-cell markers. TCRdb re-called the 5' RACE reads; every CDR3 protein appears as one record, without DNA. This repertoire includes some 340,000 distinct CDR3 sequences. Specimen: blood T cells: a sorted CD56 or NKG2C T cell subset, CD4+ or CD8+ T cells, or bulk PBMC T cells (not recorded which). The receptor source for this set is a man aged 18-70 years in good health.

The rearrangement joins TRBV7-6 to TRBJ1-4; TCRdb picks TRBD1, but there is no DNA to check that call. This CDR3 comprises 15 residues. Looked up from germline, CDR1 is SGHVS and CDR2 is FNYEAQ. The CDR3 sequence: CASSVPTGGGEKLFF.

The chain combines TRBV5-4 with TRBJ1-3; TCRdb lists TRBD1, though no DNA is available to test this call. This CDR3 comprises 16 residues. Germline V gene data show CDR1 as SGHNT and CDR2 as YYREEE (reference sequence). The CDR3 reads CASSAGEDISGNTIYF. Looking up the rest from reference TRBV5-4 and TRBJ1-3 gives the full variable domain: ETGVTQSPTHLIKTRGQQVTLRCSSQSGHNTVSWYQQALGQGPQFIFQYYREEENGRGNFPPRFSGLQFPNYSSELNVNALELDDSALYLCASSAGEDISGNTIYFGEGSWLTVV.

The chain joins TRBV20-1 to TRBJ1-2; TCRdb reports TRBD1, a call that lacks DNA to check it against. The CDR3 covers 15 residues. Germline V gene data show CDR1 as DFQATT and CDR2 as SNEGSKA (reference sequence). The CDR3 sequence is CSARRPGRSPYGYTF.

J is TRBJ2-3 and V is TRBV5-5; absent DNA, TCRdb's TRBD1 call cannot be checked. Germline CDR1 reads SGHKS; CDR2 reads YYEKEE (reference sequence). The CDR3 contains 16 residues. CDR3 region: CASSVLGTGILNTQYF. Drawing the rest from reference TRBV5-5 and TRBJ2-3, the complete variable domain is DAGVTQSPTHLIKTRGQQVTLRCSPISGHKSVSWYQQVLGQGPQFIFQYYEKEERGRGNFPDRFSARQFPNYSSELNVNALLLGDSALYLCASSVLGTGILNTQYFGPGTRLTVL.

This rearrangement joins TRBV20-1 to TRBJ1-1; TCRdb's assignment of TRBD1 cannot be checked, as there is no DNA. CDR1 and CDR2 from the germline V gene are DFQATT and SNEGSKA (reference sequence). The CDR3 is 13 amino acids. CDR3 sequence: CSALRQGAVGAFF.

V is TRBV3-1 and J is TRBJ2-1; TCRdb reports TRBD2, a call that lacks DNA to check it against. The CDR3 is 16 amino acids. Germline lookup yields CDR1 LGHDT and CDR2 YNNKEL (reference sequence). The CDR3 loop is CASSQEPGLSNNEQFF.

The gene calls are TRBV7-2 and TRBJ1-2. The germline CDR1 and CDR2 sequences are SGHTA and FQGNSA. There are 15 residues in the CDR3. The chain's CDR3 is CASSPMAGANYGYTF.

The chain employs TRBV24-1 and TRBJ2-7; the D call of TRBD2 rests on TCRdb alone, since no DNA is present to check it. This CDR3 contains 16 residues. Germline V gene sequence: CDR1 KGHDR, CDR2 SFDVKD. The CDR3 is CATSEGGTSRTYEQYF.

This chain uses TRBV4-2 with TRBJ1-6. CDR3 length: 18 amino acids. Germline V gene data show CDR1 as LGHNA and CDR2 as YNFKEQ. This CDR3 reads CASSQDLGSLTYNSPLHF.

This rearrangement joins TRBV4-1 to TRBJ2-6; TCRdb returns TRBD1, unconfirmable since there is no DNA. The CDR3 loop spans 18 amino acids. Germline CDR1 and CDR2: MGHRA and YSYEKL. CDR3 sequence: CASSQPARGRTGANVLTF.

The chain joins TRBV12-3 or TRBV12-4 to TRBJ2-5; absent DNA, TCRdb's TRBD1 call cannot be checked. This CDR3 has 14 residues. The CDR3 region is CASSPDSGRETQYF.

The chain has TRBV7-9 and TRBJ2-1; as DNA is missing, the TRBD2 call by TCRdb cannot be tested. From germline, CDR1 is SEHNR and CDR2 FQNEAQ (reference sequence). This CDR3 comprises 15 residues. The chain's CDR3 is CASSLVLLAGNEQFF. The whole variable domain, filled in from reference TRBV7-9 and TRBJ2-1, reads DTGVSQNPRHKITKRGQNVTFRCDPISEHNRLYWYRQTLGQGPEFLTYFQNEAQLEKSRLLSDRFSAERPKGSFSTLEIQRTEQGDSAMYLCASSLVLLAGNEQFFGPGTRLTVL.

The CDR3 here is CASSRALAGELFF. This sequence joins TRBV3-1 and TRBJ2-2; the D gene TCRdb calls, TRBD2, cannot be checked with no DNA. CDR1 and CDR2 (germline): LGHDT, YNNKEL (reference sequence). This CDR3 is 13 amino acids long.

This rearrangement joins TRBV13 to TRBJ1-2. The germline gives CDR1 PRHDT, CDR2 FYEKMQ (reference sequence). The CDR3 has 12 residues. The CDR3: CASRLQIQGYTF.

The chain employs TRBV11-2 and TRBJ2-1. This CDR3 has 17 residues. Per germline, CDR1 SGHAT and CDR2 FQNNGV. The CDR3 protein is CASSLDYVVILDNEQFF.

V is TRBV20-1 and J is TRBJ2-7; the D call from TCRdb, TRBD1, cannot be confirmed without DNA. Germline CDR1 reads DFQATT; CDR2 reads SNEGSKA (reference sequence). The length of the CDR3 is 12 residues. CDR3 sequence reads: CSQTRQGAEQYF.

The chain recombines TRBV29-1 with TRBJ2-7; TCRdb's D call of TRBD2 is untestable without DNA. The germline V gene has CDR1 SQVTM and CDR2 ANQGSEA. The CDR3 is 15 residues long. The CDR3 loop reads CSVAGGTSGDYEQYF.

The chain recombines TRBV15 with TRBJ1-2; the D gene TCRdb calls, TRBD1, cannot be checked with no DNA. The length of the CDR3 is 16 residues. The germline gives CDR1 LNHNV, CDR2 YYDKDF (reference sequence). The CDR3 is CATGTGTAHETDGYTF.

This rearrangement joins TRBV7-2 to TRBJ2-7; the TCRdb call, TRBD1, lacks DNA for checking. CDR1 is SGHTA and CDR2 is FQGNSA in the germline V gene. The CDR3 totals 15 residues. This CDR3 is CASSSVPDRGYEQYF.

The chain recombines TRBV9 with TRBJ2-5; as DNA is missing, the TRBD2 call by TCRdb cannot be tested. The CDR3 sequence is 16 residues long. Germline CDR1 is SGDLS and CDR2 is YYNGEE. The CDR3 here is CASSVGGGAAMETQYF.

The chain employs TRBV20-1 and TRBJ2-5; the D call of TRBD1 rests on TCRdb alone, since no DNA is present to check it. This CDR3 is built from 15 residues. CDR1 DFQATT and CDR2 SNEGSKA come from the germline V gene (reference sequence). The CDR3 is CSANPGLSAQETQYF.

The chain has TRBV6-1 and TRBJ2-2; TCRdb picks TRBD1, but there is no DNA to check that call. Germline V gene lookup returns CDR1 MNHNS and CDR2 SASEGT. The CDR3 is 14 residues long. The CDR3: CASFLEGAGGELFF.

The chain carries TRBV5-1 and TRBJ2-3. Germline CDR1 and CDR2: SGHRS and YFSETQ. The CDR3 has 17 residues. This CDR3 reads CASSLGAPIISTDTQYF.

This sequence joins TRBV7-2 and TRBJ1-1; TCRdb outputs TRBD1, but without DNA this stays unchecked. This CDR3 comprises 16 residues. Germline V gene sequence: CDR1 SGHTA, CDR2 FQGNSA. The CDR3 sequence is CASSLDRLVGDTEAFF.

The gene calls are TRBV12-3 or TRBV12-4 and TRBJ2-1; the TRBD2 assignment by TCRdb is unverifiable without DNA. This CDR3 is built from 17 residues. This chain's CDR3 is CATSLTSGSSSYNEQFF.

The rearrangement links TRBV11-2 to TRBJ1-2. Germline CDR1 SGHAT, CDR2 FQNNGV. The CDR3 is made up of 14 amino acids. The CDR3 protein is CASSLGDIGIGYTF.

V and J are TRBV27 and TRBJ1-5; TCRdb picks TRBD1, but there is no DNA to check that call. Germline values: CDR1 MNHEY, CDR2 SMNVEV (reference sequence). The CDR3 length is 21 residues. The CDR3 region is CASSFPDRDQGANFSNQPQHF.